This T cell receptor beta chain appears in the sequencing data of a study of cytomegalovirus exposure and HLA in healthy donors. Findings and limits, study-wide: In vitro work confirmed that three CMV-associated chains recognize CMV antigens. Productive status was seen about 90% or about 30% of the time for most TCR beta V segments in an earlier analysis. Highly shared variants forming one cluster were likely a sequencing artifact.

Germline V gene lookup returns CDR1 SGHRS and CDR2 YFSETQ. This CDR3 spans 15 amino acids. J gave up 4 bases and V 0 bases, and 3 bases lay outside the gene matches. 13 Jbeta primers and 60 Vbeta primers were used for the PCR. Methods used by the authors: Later reanalysis found about 80 million unique TCR beta chains, around 9.9 million of them shared. The method was immunoSEQ multiplex PCR; TCRdb's version includes in-frame clones alone and lacks a portion of them. Clonal size and the V and J genes are those of that table, whereas D and trimming came from the DNA. The sample has approximately 200,000 clones, approximately 79% seen once. About this clone: The antigen is unknown. Other DNA sequences within the sample encode an identical CDR3.

The material sequenced was PBMCs. The rearrangement links TRBV5-1 to TRBJ2-1, with 8 bases that match TRBD1. This sequence originates from a woman aged 18-30 years in good health and CMV-seronegative. CDR3 residues: CASSLGQGSYNEQFF. The CDR3 DNA reads TGCGCCAGCAGCTTGGGACAGGGGTCTTACAATGAGCAGTTCTTC.